This TCR beta chain was retrieved from a study of identifying expanded T cells in peripheral blood. Findings of the study overall: Across healthy donors, higher total template counts meant significantly greater approximately two-week count variance. Roughly 1.1 clones differed between technical replicates, versus around 15 and 19 over time.

Repertoires were generated with immunoSEQ multiplex PCR, while TCRdb's copy carries only in-frame clones and drops some. The sample carries roughly 78,000 clones, 90% recorded once. During the collection period, no donor immune events like infections were recorded. CDR3 length equals 15 residues. CDR1 is SGHRS and CDR2 is YFSETQ in the germline V gene. Trimming took off 3 bases at V and 1 base at J, with 13 bases between the two ends. Worth noting for this clone: Its antigen is currently unknown.

The TCR comes from a person aged 18 to 75 in good health. The chain recombines TRBV5-1 with TRBJ1-2, with D maybe TRBD1 (6 bases). The sequencing sample was made of blood. CDR3 loop: CASSWEQGGNYGYTF. CDR3 DNA: TGCGCCAGCAGCTGGGAACAGGGTGGTAACTATGGCTACACCTTC.